These 12 T cell receptor beta chains came from one sample sequenced in a study of control samples from healthy donors and cancer patients. This table comes from immunoSEQ multiplex PCR, and its TCRdb copy is limited to in-frame clones, with some not included. This repertoire shows about 150,000 clones, 85% to 95% found once; its top ten account for 2% to 2.5%. Input material: blood. The receptors stem from a man aged 45 to 65 in good health.

The chain carries TRBV19 and TRBJ2-7; D is ambiguous. There are 12 residues in the CDR3. Germline CDR1 LNHDA, CDR2 SQIVND (reference sequence). V lost 3 bases and J 6 bases, leaving 9 bases between the germline ends. CDR3 sequence: CASSIRSLEQYF. CDR3 bases: TGTGCCAGTAGTATCAGGTCCCTCGAGCAGTACTTC.

CDR3 protein: CSARGGNIQYF. The CDR3 DNA sequence: TGCAGTGCTAGGGGCGGGAACATTCAGTACTTC. V usage is TRBV20-1 and J usage is TRBJ2-4, with D perhaps TRBD2 (5 bases). Germline-derived CDR1 and CDR2 are DFQATT and SNEGSKA (reference sequence). Trimming left V 3 bases short and J 7 bases short, with 7 bases between. This CDR3 has 11 residues.

The chain has TRBV4-1 and TRBJ2-7; TRBD2 agrees at 11 bases. V trimming: 6 bases; J trimming: 2 bases; junction bases outside the gene matches: 3. The CDR3 covers 14 residues. The germline V gene encodes CDR1 MGHRA and CDR2 YSYEKL. CDR3 sequence: CASSTSGRTYEQYF. CDR3 coding DNA: TGCGCCAGCAGTACTAGCGGGAGAACCTACGAGCAGTACTTC.

The J gene is TRBJ2-1, the V gene TRBV11-2; 11 bases line up with TRBD2. This CDR3 spans 17 amino acids. The J segment lost 5 bases and the V segment lost 5 bases, leaving 11 bases of the junction unmatched. Germline V CDR1 and CDR2: SGHAT, FQNNGV. The CDR3 sequence: CASSPRTGTSGHNEQFF. The DNA of the CDR3 is TGTGCCAGCAGCCCCCGAACCGGGACTAGCGGCCACAATGAGCAGTTCTTC.

J is TRBJ2-1 and V is TRBV28, with D unresolved. The ends were cut back, 5 bases at V and 4 bases at J, with 3 bases in the middle. Germline assignment: CDR1 MDHEN and CDR2 SYDVKM. This CDR3 is 11 amino acids long. DNA for the CDR3: TGTGCCAGCAGTGGGTACAATGAGCAGTTCTTC. It codes for CASSGYNEQFF.

This clone has just one count. The rearrangement joins TRBV5-4 to TRBJ2-1; 7 bases are a match to TRBD2. V shed 5 bases and J 2 bases; nucleotides not matched to a gene: 7. Looked up from germline, CDR1 is SGHNT and CDR2 is YYREEE (reference sequence). This CDR3 is built from 15 residues. In DNA form, the CDR3 reads TGTGCCAGCAGTTTTGCCAGCGGGACCTACAATGAGCAGTTCTTC. Translating gives CASSFASGTYNEQFF.

The V gene is TRBV6-4, the J gene TRBJ2-1; D call uncertain. The CDR3 has 13 residues. Trimming cost V 0 bases and J 7 bases, with 7 bases left between them. Germline lookup yields CDR1 MRHNA and CDR2 SNTAGT. The CDR3 bases are TGTGCCAGCAGTGACTCGGAAGAGAATGAGCAGTTCTTC. Translated, it gives CASSDSEENEQFF.

V usage is TRBV28 and J usage is TRBJ1-1, with a possible D match to TRBD1 (6 bases). V lost 5 bases, J lost 10 bases, and 20 bases lay in between. This CDR3 has 14 residues. The germline V gene encodes CDR1 MDHEN and CDR2 SYDVKM. CDR3 region: CASSPPDSLGLAFF. The DNA for the CDR3 is TGTGCCAGCAGTCCACCGGACAGTCTGGGTCTAGCTTTCTTT.

Regarding this clone: This sample also contains other DNA sequences that code for the same CDR3. The chain uses TRBV28 and TRBJ1-2; D possibly corresponds to TRBD1 (6 bases). The germline V gene encodes CDR1 MDHEN and CDR2 SYDVKM. V was shortened by 2 bases and J by 2 bases, with 6 bases between the two germline ends. There are 13 residues in the CDR3. The chain's CDR3 is CASSLQGNYGYTF. Here the CDR3 DNA reads TGTGCCAGCAGTTTACAGGGGAACTATGGCTACACCTTC.

This clone was counted a single time. This CDR3 reads CASSMDSSGANVLTF. In DNA form, the CDR3 reads TGCGCCAGCAGCATGGACAGCTCTGGGGCCAACGTCCTGACTTTC. The chain links TRBV5-1 to TRBJ2-6; possible D gene TRBD1, 6 bases. The CDR3 runs to 15 residues. Germline V gives CDR1 SGHRS, CDR2 YFSETQ. Trimming removed 4 bases at V and 0 bases at J, with 8 bases between.

V and J are TRBV14 and TRBJ2-1; no firm D call. V shed 4 bases and J shed 8 bases, with 9 bases lying between them. The germline V gene encodes CDR1 SGHDN and CDR2 FVKESK. CDR3 length: 12 residues. DNA of the CDR3: TGTGCCAGCAGCCCCTTGGGCCATGAGCAGTTCTTC. Amino acid sequence: CASSPLGHEQFF.

The genes are TRBV5-1 and TRBJ2-5, with D possibly TRBD1 on 5 matching bases. Trimming took 4 bases from V and 0 from J, leaving 13 bases between them. Per germline, CDR1 SGHRS and CDR2 YFSETQ. The CDR3 loop spans 15 amino acids. CDR3 DNA: TGCGCCAGCAGCCAAGGGGTTAGATACCAAGAGACCCAGTACTTC. It translates to CASSQGVRYQETQYF.